The present T cell receptor (beta chain) was sequenced within a study of CD8 T cells in Susac syndrome. Negative isolation was applied to CD8+ and CD4+ T cells, and FACS enrichment was applied to TEMRA cells. This CDR3 spans 14 amino acids. The germline V and J ends were trimmed by 2 bases and 0 bases, with 7 bases remaining between them. Per germline, CDR1 SGHRS and CDR2 YFSETQ. This clonotype was picked up one time. RNA, at about 0.5 to 1 ug, was reverse transcribed with random hexamers. Across 54 Vbeta and 13 Jbeta, TCR beta CDR3 was amplified with immunoSEQ multiplex PCR. TCRdb re-derived calls from the immunoSEQ multiplex PCR reads in MiXCR, one entry per CDR3 protein. The profile shows a few hundred thousand distinct CDR3 sequences, roughly 85% of them singletons.

The receptor was derived from a human donor with multiple sclerosis. The chain combines TRBV5-1 with TRBJ2-3; D perhaps matches TRBD2 (5 bases). Sequencing was done on a sample of CD8+ T cells from PBMCs. CDR3 amino acids: CASSFGGSTDTQYF. The CDR3 DNA reads as TGCGCCAGCAGCTTCGGCGGGAGCACAGATACGCAGTATTTT.